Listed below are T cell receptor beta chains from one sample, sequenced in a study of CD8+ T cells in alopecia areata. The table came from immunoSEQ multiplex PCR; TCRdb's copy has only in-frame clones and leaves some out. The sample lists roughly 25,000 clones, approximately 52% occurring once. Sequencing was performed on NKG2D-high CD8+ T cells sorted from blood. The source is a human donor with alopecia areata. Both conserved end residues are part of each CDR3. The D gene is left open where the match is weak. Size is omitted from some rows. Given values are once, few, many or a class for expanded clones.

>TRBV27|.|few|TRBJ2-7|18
TGTGCCAGCAGTTTGTCGGGGGTGACGGGACAGATCCTCTACGAGCAGTACTTC
CASSLSGVTGQILYEQYF
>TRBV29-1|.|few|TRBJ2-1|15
TGCAGCGTTGTGGTCGGGGGGCGCGGGTACAATGAGCAGTTCTTC
CSVVVGGRGYNEQFF
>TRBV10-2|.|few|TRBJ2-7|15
TGCGCCAGCAGTGAATTGGGAGCGGATTCCTACGAGCAGTACTTC
CASSELGADSYEQYF
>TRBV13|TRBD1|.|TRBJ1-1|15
TGTGCCAGCAGCATTCCGGAGGGGGCCAACACTGAAGCTTTCTTT
CASSIPEGANTEAFF
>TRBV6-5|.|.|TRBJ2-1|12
TGTGCCAGCAGTCCAGGGGAAAATGAGCAGTTCTTC
CASSPGENEQFF
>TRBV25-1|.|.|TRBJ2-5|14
TGTGCCAGCAGTCTCCAGGACAGCAAAGAGACCCAGTACTTC
CASSLQDSKETQYF
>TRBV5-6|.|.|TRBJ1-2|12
TGTGCCAGCAGCATTTACAGGGATGGCTACACCTTC
CASSIYRDGYTF
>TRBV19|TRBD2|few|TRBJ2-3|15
TGTGCCTCCCAAAGGGAGGGATTCGCGATGGATACGCAGTATTTT
CASQREGFAMDTQYF
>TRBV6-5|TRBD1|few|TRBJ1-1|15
TGTGCCAGCAGTCCGTGGACAGGAGCGAACACTGAAGCTTTCTTT
CASSPWTGANTEAFF
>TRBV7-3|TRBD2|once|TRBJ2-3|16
TGTGCCAGCAGCCAACCTGGCGGGAGTTCCCCAGATACGCAGTATTTT
CASSQPGGSSPDTQYF
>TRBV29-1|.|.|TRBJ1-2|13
TGCAGCGTTGAGGACGGACTTAACTATGGCTACACCTTC
CSVEDGLNYGYTF
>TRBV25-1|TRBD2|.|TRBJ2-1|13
TGTGCCAGCAGTACTAGCGGGCCGAATGAGCAGTTCTTC
CASSTSGPNEQFF